These 27 T cell receptor beta chains came from one sample sequenced in a study of T-cell reconstitution after alpha-beta-depleted transplantation in children. Unique molecular identifiers were used to barcode this TCRbeta library. In TCRdb, the PCR reads were re-called with MiXCR into one record per CDR3 protein. The repertoire holds 490,000 or so distinct CDR3 sequences, with around 13% as singletons. This sample comprised PBMCs from the stem cell graft donor, obtained from the stem cell graft. These TCRs come from a human donor who donated a stem cell graft to a child with combined immunodeficiency.

This clonotype was counted ten times or more. V and J are TRBV20-1 and TRBJ2-1; 7 bases are a match to TRBD1. Germline CDR1 DFQATT, CDR2 SNEGSKA (reference sequence). CDR3 length: 13 residues. The junction had 5 bases not matched to a gene; V was cut back by 6 bases and J by 3 bases. The CDR3 coding sequence is TGCAGTGCCAGGGGGACCTTCTACAATGAGCAGTTCTTC. Translation: CSARGTFYNEQFF.

The V call is TRBV9, the J call TRBJ2-1; D is tentatively TRBD1 or TRBD2 (5 bases each). Germline V gene sequence: CDR1 SGDLS, CDR2 YYNGEE. V dropped 0 bases and J dropped 7 bases, with 17 bases sitting between them. The CDR3 covers 16 residues. Written as DNA, the CDR3 is TGTGCCAGCAGCGTAGAAGCTGGGACCCGCTGGAATGAGCAGTTCTTC. Translating gives CASSVEAGTRWNEQFF.

The chain employs TRBV5-6 and TRBJ2-6; D call uncertain. The CDR3 totals 15 residues. Germline CDR1 reads SGHDT; CDR2 reads YYEEEE. The V end lost 0 bases, the J end lost 1 base, and 5 bases lay between the germline ends. The CDR3 reads CASSLDISGANVLTF. The CDR3 DNA reads as TGTGCCAGCAGCTTGGACATATCTGGGGCCAACGTCCTGACTTTC.

In this sample, this clonotype turned up a few times. The chain couples TRBV28 to TRBJ2-5; TRBD1 agrees at 10 bases. The junction had 3 bases not matched to a gene; V was cut back by 4 bases and J by 4 bases. The CDR3 is 14 residues long. Germline CDR1 and CDR2: MDHEN and SYDVKM. The CDR3 bases are TGTGCCAGCAGTTGGGACAGGGGAGGAGAGACCCAGTACTTC. Protein: CASSWDRGGETQYF.

This clonotype was observed at least ten times. The rearrangement uses TRBV7-3 and TRBJ2-1; D remains unclear. This CDR3 has 13 residues. The germline V gene encodes CDR1 SGHTA and CDR2 FQGTGA. V lost 1 base and J 6 bases, leaving 7 bases between the germline ends. The CDR3 loop reads CASSLNALNEQFF. CDR3 coding DNA: TGTGCCAGCAGCTTAAATGCTCTCAATGAGCAGTTCTTC.

This clonotype was seen a handful of times. This chain uses TRBV20-1 with TRBJ2-3; 9 bases map to TRBD1. Trimming at V came to 3 bases and at J to 5 bases, leaving 9 bases not matched to a gene. The CDR3 consists of 15 residues. The V gene's germline CDR1 is DFQATT and CDR2 SNEGSKA (reference sequence). The CDR3 DNA sequence: TGCAGTGCTAGGAACCTACAGGGGGCAGGAGATACGCAGTATTTT. Translating it yields CSARNLQGAGDTQYF.

This clonotype was found many times. The rearrangement uses TRBV20-1 and TRBJ2-1; D ambiguous. Trimming shortened V by 7 bases and J by 4 bases, and 11 bases separated the two germline ends. Germline assignment: CDR1 DFQATT and CDR2 SNEGSKA (reference sequence). This CDR3 region has 12 residues. The CDR3 DNA reads TGCAGTGTATCGATGGGTTACAATGAGCAGTTCTTC. This translates into CSVSMGYNEQFF.

The chain is built from TRBV7-6 and TRBJ2-3, with a tentative D call TRBD2 (7 bases). V lost 5 bases and J 4 bases, leaving 19 bases between the germline ends. This CDR3 has 16 residues. CDR1 is SGHVS and CDR2 is FNYEAQ in the germline V gene. The CDR3 loop reads CASSTDHREGADTQYF. The CDR3 DNA is TGTGCCAGCAGCACCGACCACAGGGAGGGCGCAGATACGCAGTATTTT.

The chain has TRBV15 and TRBJ2-7; D gene ambiguous. Germline-derived CDR1 and CDR2 are LNHNV and YYDKDF (reference sequence). CDR3 length equals 14 residues. Trimming shortened V by 0 bases and J by 3 bases, and 9 bases separated the two germline ends. The DNA of the CDR3 is TGTGCCACCAGCAGAGATGGTAAGGACTACGAGCAGTACTTC. This codes for CATSRDGKDYEQYF.

This clonotype was found many times. This sequence joins TRBV9 and TRBJ2-2; TRBD1 agrees at 8 bases. Germline V gene sequence: CDR1 SGDLS, CDR2 YYNGEE. V gave up 3 bases and J gave up 5 bases; unmatched junction bases: 6. CDR3 length equals 15 residues. In DNA form, the CDR3 reads TGTGCCAGCAGCGCGATAACAGGGGGTACCGGGGAGCTGTTTTTT. Encoded protein: CASSAITGGTGELFF.

The chain employs TRBV11-2 and TRBJ2-5; no firm D call. V lost 5 bases to trimming and J lost 0 bases, with 16 bases between them. Germline V lookup: CDR1 SGHAT, CDR2 FQNNGV. The CDR3 has 16 amino acids. CDR3 DNA: TGTGCCAGCAGCACGTACCATCGGACGGACCAAGAGACCCAGTACTTC. Amino acids: CASSTYHRTDQETQYF.

This clonotype was counted ten times or more. The chain links TRBV20-1 to TRBJ2-1; D possibly corresponds to TRBD2 (6 bases). Germline V gene sequence: CDR1 DFQATT, CDR2 SNEGSKA (reference sequence). This CDR3 spans 13 amino acids. The V end lost 3 bases, the J end lost 8 bases, and 14 bases lay between the germline ends. CDR3 amino acids: CSASGSLGYEQFF. CDR3 coding DNA: TGCAGTGCTAGCGGGAGTTTAGGATATGAGCAGTTCTTC.

This clonotype was detected many times. The chain employs TRBV12-3 or TRBV12-4 and TRBJ2-7; no definite D call. The CDR3 covers 12 residues. V shed 6 bases and J shed 3 bases, with 9 bases lying between them. As DNA, the CDR3 is TGTGCCAGCAGCAGACGGGTCTACGAGCAGTACTTC. Its protein product is CASSRRVYEQYF.

The chain combines TRBV7-9 with TRBJ1-6; D is undetermined. Trimming removed 4 bases at V and 8 bases at J, with 15 bases between. The CDR3 loop spans 15 amino acids. Germline CDR1 and CDR2: SEHNR and FQNEAQ (reference sequence). CDR3 nucleotide sequence: TGTGCCAGCAGCTGGTCATCGAAGTCGGATTCACCCCTCCACTTT. Protein product: CASSWSSKSDSPLHF.

There are many counts of this clonotype. The CDR3 sequence is CASSPLAGSTDTQYF. In nucleotides, the CDR3 is TGTGCCAGCAGTCCACTAGCGGGTAGCACAGATACGCAGTATTTT. The V and J genes are TRBV12-3 or TRBV12-4 and TRBJ2-3, with 9 positions matching TRBD2. The V gene end was trimmed by 5 bases and the J gene end by 0 bases; junction bases not matched to a gene: 3. The CDR3 has 15 residues.

This clonotype was seen at least ten times. This sequence joins TRBV10-3 and TRBJ1-5; 9 bases match TRBD1. Germline lookup yields CDR1 ENHRY and CDR2 SYGVKD. V dropped 8 bases and J dropped 3; count of bases not matched to a gene: 8. The CDR3 covers 15 residues. In DNA, the CDR3 is TGTGCCATCGGGGCCGGACAGGGGCCCAATCAGCCCCAGCATTTT. Translating gives CAIGAGQGPNQPQHF.

This clonotype was detected ten times or more. This rearrangement joins TRBV20-1 to TRBJ2-5, with 10 bases fitting TRBD1. V was pared by 5 bases and J by 4 bases, with 7 bases of the junction left unmatched. The germline V gene has CDR1 DFQATT and CDR2 SNEGSKA (reference sequence). This CDR3 is 14 amino acids long. The CDR3 bases are TGCAGTGCTGGTAATGACAGGGGGCTAGAGACCCAGTACTTC. It is translated as CSAGNDRGLETQYF.

The chain joins TRBV27 to TRBJ2-6; the match to TRBD1 covers 7 bases. The junction had 11 bases not matched to a gene; V was cut back by 6 bases and J by 0 bases. The CDR3 sequence is 18 residues long. Per the germline V gene, CDR1 is MNHEY and CDR2 is SMNVEV (reference sequence). CDR3 region: CASSGRQGAFSGANVLTF. The CDR3 DNA reads as TGTGCCAGCAGCGGAAGACAGGGCGCCTTCTCTGGGGCCAACGTCCTGACTTTC. Full variable domain (rest looked up from reference TRBV27 and TRBJ2-6): EAQVTQNPRYLITVTGKKLTVTCSQNMNHEYMSWYRQDPGLGLRQIYYSMNVEVTDKGDVPEGYKVSRKEKRNFPLILESPSPNQTSLYFCASSGRQGAFSGANVLTFGAGSRLTVL.

This clonotype was seen only a few times. In DNA form, the CDR3 reads TGTGCCAGCAACACTGGAGCGGATACGCAGTATTTT. Amino acid sequence: CASNTGADTQYF. The chain joins TRBV27 to TRBJ2-3; the D is unclear. V was cut by 7 bases and J by 6 bases, with 11 bases left in between. Germline V CDR1 and CDR2: MNHEY, SMNVEV (reference sequence). This CDR3 spans 12 amino acids.

This clonotype was recorded a few times. The chain combines TRBV12-3 or TRBV12-4 with TRBJ2-1, with no clear D. The CDR3 runs to 15 residues. V lost 0 bases and J 3 bases, leaving 9 bases between the germline ends. CDR3 amino acids: CASSLAHASYNEQFF. CDR3 DNA: TGTGCCAGCAGTTTAGCGCACGCGAGCTACAATGAGCAGTTCTTC.

This clonotype was detected ten times or more. This rearrangement joins TRBV12-3 or TRBV12-4 to TRBJ2-4; D gene unclear. The V end lost 5 bases, the J end lost 9 bases, and 8 bases lay between the germline ends. The CDR3 loop spans 11 amino acids. The DNA of the CDR3 is TGTGCCAGCAGTCCCTACAGCATTCAGTACTTC. Translation gives CASSPYSIQYF.

CDR3 DNA: TGCAGTGCTAGAGATTTACAGGGTGGAGTGGAGACCCAGTACTTC. Its translation is CSARDLQGGVETQYF. The chain has TRBV20-1 and TRBJ2-5; D may be TRBD1 (6 bases). This CDR3 comprises 15 residues. Germline loops: CDR1 DFQATT, CDR2 SNEGSKA (reference sequence). V was trimmed by 0 bases and J by 5 bases, leaving 16 bases between them.

This chain connects TRBV28 to TRBJ2-3; 7 bases agree with TRBD1. The ends lost 5 bases at V and 1 base at J; junction bases unmatched: 9. The CDR3 loop spans 16 amino acids. Per the germline V gene, CDR1 is MDHEN and CDR2 is SYDVKM. The CDR3: CASSEYRGGGTDTQYF. CDR3 sequence (DNA): TGTGCCAGCAGTGAATACAGGGGTGGTGGCACAGATACGCAGTATTTT.

This clonotype was detected only a few times. The genes are TRBV6-1 and TRBJ1-1; the D gene is possibly TRBD1 (5 bases). With 2 bases removed from V and 4 bases from J, the gap between germline ends came to 14 bases. Per the germline V gene, CDR1 is MNHNS and CDR2 is SASEGT. This CDR3 comprises 15 residues. The CDR3: CASSEYRGGGTEAFF. The CDR3 DNA sequence: TGTGCCAGCAGTGAATATCGGGGCGGAGGCACTGAAGCTTTCTTT.

This clonotype turned up a few times. This chain uses TRBV21-1 with TRBJ2-2; the listed D gene, TRBD2, was not tested against the DNA. TRBV21-1 is a known pseudogene. This CDR3 region has 16 residues. CDR3 nucleotides: TGTGCCAGCAGCAAAGAAACCGGGAGGGGCACCGGGGAGCTGTTTTTT. Amino acid sequence: CASSKETGRGTGELFF.

Only a few counts were recorded for this clonotype. V usage is TRBV27 and J usage is TRBJ1-4; D unresolved. The CDR3 totals 16 residues. Germline CDR1 reads MNHEY; CDR2 reads SMNVEV (reference sequence). The germline V and J ends were trimmed by 2 bases and 8 bases, with 18 bases remaining between them. CDR3 protein: CASSLSRVGIGEKLFF. CDR3 bases: TGTGCCAGCAGTTTAAGTCGGGTGGGGATTGGGGAAAAACTGTTTTTT.

This clonotype came up a few times. The chain couples TRBV20-1 to TRBJ2-2, with D perhaps matching TRBD1 or TRBD2 (5 bases each). Germline CDR1 reads DFQATT; CDR2 reads SNEGSKA (reference sequence). The V end was cut by 0 bases, the J end by 6 bases, with 8 bases between. The CDR3 spans 13 residues. The CDR3 region is CSARDLGAGELFF. In DNA form, the CDR3 reads TGCAGTGCTAGAGATCTGGGGGCCGGGGAGCTGTTTTTT.